These 20 T cell receptor beta chains were all obtained from the same sample, sequenced in a study of blood T cells in healthy people across ages. A second roughly 7 to 12 cycle PCR used barcoded and J-beta primers. TCRdb used MiXCR to reprocess the 5' RACE reads, holding one entry per CDR3 protein. The table lists about 510,000 distinct CDR3 sequences, 25% to 35% of them singletons. These data also formed part of another study, on T cells of mothers and their children.

Sample: blood. Receptor source: a boy aged 2 to 10 in good health.

The chain recombines TRBV4-3 with TRBJ2-7, with 8 bases matching TRBD1. The CDR3 length is 15 residues. The germline CDR1 and CDR2 sequences are LGHNA and YSLEER. Trimming at V came to 1 base and at J to 3 bases, leaving 5 bases not matched to a gene. The CDR3: CASSQGPGGIYEQYF. As DNA, the CDR3 is TGCGCCAGCAGCCAAGGCCCAGGGGGCATCTACGAGCAGTACTTC.

This clonotype showed up just a few times. The V gene is TRBV10-3, the J gene TRBJ2-7; no clear D. Per germline, CDR1 ENHRY and CDR2 SYGVKD. Trimming pared 0 bases from V and 5 bases from J, leaving 8 bases between. This CDR3 has 13 amino acids. The chain's CDR3 is CAISESPLHEQYF. The CDR3 DNA is TGTGCCATCAGTGAGTCCCCCTTACACGAGCAGTACTTC.

This clonotype was counted between two and nine times. The chain uses TRBV6-6 and TRBJ2-5, with D possibly matching TRBD2 (6 bases). The end of the DNA fits TRBJ2-7 better, so the J call may be wrong. The CDR3 spans 13 residues. Germline V CDR1 and CDR2: MNHNY, SVGAGI (reference sequence). The CDR3 is CASRGDSHYEQYF. DNA of the CDR3: TGTGCCAGCAGAGGGGACTCCCACTACGAGCAGTACTTC.

The rearrangement uses TRBV29-1 and TRBJ2-4; TRBD2 matches at 9 bases. The V gene end was trimmed by 4 bases and the J gene end by 1 base; junction bases not matched to a gene: 2. The CDR3 is 14 amino acids. CDR1 and CDR2 from the germline V gene are SQVTM and ANQGSEA. CDR3: CSVVSGRAKNIQYF. In DNA form, the CDR3 reads TGCAGCGTTGTAAGCGGGAGGGCCAAAAACATTCAGTACTTC.

V is TRBV21-1 and J is TRBJ2-6; the table assigns TRBD1, which was not confirmed against the DNA. TRBV21-1 is assigned pseudogene status. The CDR3 runs to 18 residues. The DNA for the CDR3 is TGTGCCAGCAGCAAAGTGGGGGAATCCTACTCTGGGGCCAACGTCCTGACTTTC. As protein: CASSKVGESYSGANVLTF.

This clonotype was detected ten times or more. As DNA, the CDR3 is TGTGCCAGCAGTGACATGCAGGGTGCCTATGGCTACACCTTC. It encodes CASSDMQGAYGYTF. V is TRBV25-1 and J is TRBJ1-2; tentatively, D is TRBD1 (5 bases). The CDR3 has 14 residues. The germline V gene encodes CDR1 MGHDK and CDR2 SYGVNS. V gave up 3 bases and J gave up 4 bases, with 12 bases separating them.

In this sample, this clonotype turned up a few times. This chain uses TRBV29-1 with TRBJ2-7, with D hard to call. The CDR3 is 15 amino acids. In germline, CDR1 is SQVTM, CDR2 ANQGSEA. V was clipped by 5 bases and J by 4 bases, with 21 bases between them. CDR3 coding DNA: TGCAGCGTTCCCCGAATTCCTAGGATCCAGTACGAGCAGTACTTC. It translates to CSVPRIPRIQYEQYF.

This CDR3 reads CAWNTGTGGYGYTF. The CDR3 DNA sequence: TGTGCCTGGAACACCGGGACAGGGGGATATGGCTACACCTTC. This rearrangement joins TRBV30 to TRBJ1-2; 11 bases fit TRBD1. V lost 4 bases, J lost 5 bases, and 6 bases stayed unmatched. There are 14 residues in the CDR3. Germline CDR1 reads GTSNPN; CDR2 reads SVGIG (reference sequence).

The chain has TRBV19 and TRBJ2-7, with D maybe TRBD2 (6 bases). Germline CDR1 is LNHDA and CDR2 is SQIVND (reference sequence). Trimming pared 4 bases from V and 3 bases from J, leaving 13 bases between. The CDR3 covers 14 residues. In nucleotides, the CDR3 is TGTGCCAGTAGTAGCCGGAGGGGAGTCTACGAGCAGTACTTC. Translating gives CASSSRRGVYEQYF.

The CDR3 bases are TGCAGTGCTAGACCTACTAGGGGGGGGTCGGAGACCCAGTACTTC. This gives the protein CSARPTRGGSETQYF. This chain uses TRBV20-1 with TRBJ2-5; TRBD2 might be the D (7 bases). This CDR3 has 15 amino acids. The V gene's germline CDR1 is DFQATT and CDR2 SNEGSKA (reference sequence). Trimming removed 2 bases from V and 5 bases from J, with 18 bases in between.

This clonotype has only a few counts. The J gene is TRBJ2-4, the V gene TRBV13; 13 positions match TRBD2. V gave up 5 bases and J gave up 6 bases; unmatched junction bases: 7. CDR1 is PRHDT, CDR2 FYEKMQ, per germline (reference sequence). There are 16 residues in the CDR3. CDR3 region: CASSPARTSGRNIQYF. In DNA form, the CDR3 reads TGTGCCAGCAGCCCGGCGCGGACTAGCGGGAGAAACATTCAGTACTTC.

The V call is TRBV7-2, the J call TRBJ2-7, with TRBD2 matching 8 bases. The CDR3 length is 15 residues. V lost 0 bases and J lost 2; bases outside the gene matches: 3. Germline V gene lookup returns CDR1 SGHTA and CDR2 FQGNSA. This CDR3 reads CASSLAYGGAYEQYF. For the CDR3, the DNA is TGTGCCAGCAGCTTAGCGTACGGGGGGGCCTACGAGCAGTACTTC.

This clonotype was seen more than once but under ten times. The rearrangement links TRBV5-5 to TRBJ1-6; 9 nucleotides align to TRBD1. The ends lost 4 bases at V and 7 bases at J; junction bases unmatched: 9. Germline CDR1 SGHKS, CDR2 YYEKEE (reference sequence). The length of the CDR3 is 16 residues. CDR3 sequence: CASSPQQGAENSPLHF. CDR3 DNA sequence: TGTGCCAGCAGCCCACAACAGGGGGCAGAAAATTCACCCCTCCACTTT. The variable domain in full, with the rest retrieved from reference TRBV5-5 and TRBJ1-6, is DAGVTQSPTHLIKTRGQQVTLRCSPISGHKSVSWYQQVLGQGPQFIFQYYEKEERGRGNFPDRFSARQFPNYSSELNVNALLLGDSALYLCASSPQQGAENSPLHFGNGTRLTVT.

This clonotype was observed a handful of times. CDR3 residues: CASSLEAGRGTDTQYF. In nucleotides, the CDR3 is TGTGCCAGCAGCCTAGAAGCGGGAAGGGGAACAGATACGCAGTATTTT. V usage is TRBV7-9 and J usage is TRBJ2-3, with 7 bases fitting TRBD2. Germline CDR1 reads SEHNR; CDR2 reads FQNEAQ (reference sequence). The V gene end was trimmed by 5 bases and the J gene end by 3 bases; junction bases not matched to a gene: 11. This CDR3 comprises 16 residues.

J is TRBJ2-7 and V is TRBV28, with D unresolved. Germline assignment: CDR1 MDHEN and CDR2 SYDVKM. This CDR3 comprises 13 residues. Trimming left V 8 bases short and J 1 base short, with 12 bases between. The CDR3: CASCKGWSYEQYF. CDR3 bases: TGTGCCAGCTGCAAGGGTTGGTCCTACGAGCAGTACTTC.

This clonotype turned up a few times. The CDR3 DNA follows: TGCAGTGAGGGCCATTTCTCTGGGGCCAACGTCCTGACTTTC. This gives the protein CSEGHFSGANVLTF. This chain links TRBV20-1 with TRBJ2-6; D not certain. Germline lookup yields CDR1 DFQATT and CDR2 SNEGSKA (reference sequence). The CDR3 sequence is 14 residues long. V lost 7 bases, J lost 0 bases, and 10 bases lay in between.

This clonotype has just a few counts. V and J are TRBV20-1 and TRBJ1-1; D unresolved. Trimming took 3 bases from V and 1 from J, leaving 9 bases between them. Germline CDR1 DFQATT, CDR2 SNEGSKA (reference sequence). The CDR3 spans 13 residues. The CDR3 DNA is TGCAGTGCTAGCGTCCAGAAGAACACTGAAGCTTTCTTT. It yields the protein CSASVQKNTEAFF.

This clonotype has more than one count but fewer than ten. The V and J genes are TRBV20-1 and TRBJ2-2; 7 bases fit TRBD1. Germline trimming cut 1 base from V and 2 bases from J; bases unmatched to any gene: 4. CDR3 size: 15 residues. The V gene's germline CDR1 is DFQATT and CDR2 SNEGSKA (reference sequence). This CDR3 reads CSARVRDSNTGELFF. The CDR3 DNA reads TGCAGTGCTAGAGTTAGGGACAGCAACACCGGGGAGCTGTTTTTT.

The chain combines TRBV2 with TRBJ2-5, with TRBD2 matching over 7 bases. The J call may be in error: the DNA end matches TRBJ2-1 better. The germline gives CDR1 SNHLY, CDR2 FYNNEI. This CDR3 contains 15 residues. CDR3 bases: TGTGCCAGCAGTGAGGGTAGCGGGTTCTACAATGAGCAGTTCTTC. As protein: CASSEGSGFYNEQFF.

Turning to this clonotype: At one of its ends the junction is not consistent with the germline gene, which may arise from a read error. The chain combines TRBV27 with TRBJ2-5; D gene unclear. Germline V gene sequence: CDR1 MNHEY, CDR2 SMNVEV (reference sequence). The CDR3 has 12 amino acids. The CDR3 sequence is CASSLDGVTWLF. For the CDR3, the DNA is TGTGCCAGCAGTTTAGATGGGGTCACATGGTTATTC.